This T cell receptor beta chain appears in the sequencing data of a study of CD4+ T cells in melanoma. This table comes from immunoSEQ multiplex PCR, and its TCRdb copy is limited to in-frame clones, with some not included. The sample records about 140,000 clones, approximately 91% being singletons. This TCR was sampled from a human donor with melanoma.

The CDR3 spells CASSLDRGNTEAFF. The CDR3 DNA sequence: TGTGCCAGCAGCTTAGACAGGGGAAACACTGAAGCTTTCTTT. This chain links TRBV7-8 with TRBJ1-1, with 7 bases that match TRBD1. After removal of 1 base from V and 2 bases from J, the junction contained 1 base not matched to a gene. The CDR3 extends over 14 amino acids. Per germline, CDR1 SGHVS and CDR2 FQNEAQ.